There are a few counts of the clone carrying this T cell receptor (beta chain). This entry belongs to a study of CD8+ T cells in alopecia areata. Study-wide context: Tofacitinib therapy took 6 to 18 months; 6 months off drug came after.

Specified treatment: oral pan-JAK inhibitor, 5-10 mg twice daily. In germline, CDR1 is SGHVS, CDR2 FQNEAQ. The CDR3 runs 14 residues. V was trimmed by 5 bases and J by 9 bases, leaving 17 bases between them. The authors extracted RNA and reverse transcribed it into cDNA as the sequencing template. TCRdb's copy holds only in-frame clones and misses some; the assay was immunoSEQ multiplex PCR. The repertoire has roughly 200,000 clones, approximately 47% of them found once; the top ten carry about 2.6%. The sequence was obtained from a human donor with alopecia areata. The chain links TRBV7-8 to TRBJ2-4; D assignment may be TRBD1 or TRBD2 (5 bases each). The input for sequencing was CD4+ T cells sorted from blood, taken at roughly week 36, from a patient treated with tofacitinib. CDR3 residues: CASSGRDVGGIQYF. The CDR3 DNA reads TGTGCCAGCAGCGGCCGGGACGTGGGCGGCATTCAGTACTTC.